A single sample gave rise to the 21 T cell receptor beta chains below, sequenced in a study of blood T cell repertoires in COVID-19. TCRdb's table, derived via immunoSEQ multiplex PCR, lists solely in-frame clones and lacks some. The sample includes 150,000 or so clones, about 80% seen only once; the top ten take 25% to 30%. Sequencing was carried out using peripheral blood. These TCRs come from a woman aged 60-75 years with acute or convalescent COVID-19.

The rearrangement uses TRBV6-6 and TRBJ2-7; 7 positions agree with TRBD1. The CDR3 length is 14 residues. CDR1 and CDR2 from the germline V gene are MNHNY and SVGAGI (reference sequence). Trimming cost V 11 bases and J 0 bases; bases outside gene matches: 10. In nucleotides, the CDR3 is TGTGCCGGTAGGGGACAGTCGAGCTCCTACGAGCAGTACGTC. This translates into CAGRGQSSSYEQYV.

The gene calls are TRBV6-5 and TRBJ2-1; 11 nucleotides match TRBD2. The CDR3 length is 15 residues. Trimming removed 6 bases from V and 8 bases from J; junction bases left unmatched: 9. Germline V CDR1 and CDR2: MNHEY, SVGAGI. The CDR3 DNA reads as TGTGCCAGCAGCCCGTCGACTAGCGGGGCCCATGAGCAGTTCTTC. Translating it yields CASSPSTSGAHEQFF.

This clone turned up a few times. The chain is built from TRBV11-1 and TRBJ1-1, with D unresolved. With 3 bases removed from V and 1 base from J, the gap between germline ends came to 12 bases. Germline loops: CDR1 SGHAT, CDR2 FQDESV (reference sequence). The CDR3 runs to 15 residues. This CDR3 reads CASSLRAGRNTEAFF. The CDR3 coding sequence is TGTGCCAGCAGCTTGAGGGCAGGCCGGAACACTGAAGCTTTCTTT.

The rearrangement joins TRBV10-2 to TRBJ1-2, with a tentative D call TRBD1 (6 bases). V gave up 0 bases and J gave up 6 bases, with 17 bases separating them. CDR1 and CDR2 (germline): WSHSY, SAAADI. This CDR3 has 16 amino acids. The CDR3 sequence is CASSESPLGGANGYTF. The CDR3 DNA reads as TGCGCCAGCAGTGAGTCGCCCTTGGGGGGGGCGAATGGCTACACCTTC.

The chain joins TRBV2 to TRBJ1-2, with 9 nucleotides matching TRBD1. The V segment lost 8 bases and the J segment 10 bases; nucleotides outside the gene matches: 14. Germline CDR1 SNHLY, CDR2 FYNNEI. CDR3 length: 14 amino acids. The CDR3 sequence: CASRYTGTGIVYTF. The DNA of the CDR3 is TGTGCCAGCCGTTACACCGGGACAGGGATTGTCTACACCTTC.

The V call is TRBV3-1 (or the pseudogene TRBV3-2), the J call TRBJ1-1; 9 bases fit TRBD1. Germline CDR1 and CDR2: LGHDT and YNNKEL (reference sequence). The length of the CDR3 is 14 residues. V lost 5 bases to trimming and J lost 4 bases; unmatched junction nucleotides: 5. This chain's CDR3 is CASSLTGGSTEAFF. CDR3 DNA sequence: TGTGCCAGCAGCTTGACAGGGGGAAGCACTGAAGCTTTCTTT.

Here the CDR3 reads CASSSSGDSFYGYTF. CDR3 in DNA: TGTGCCAGCTCATCGTCCGGGGACAGCTTCTATGGCTACACCTTC. The chain has TRBV18 and TRBJ1-2; 7 bases are a match to TRBD1. CDR3 size: 15 residues. With V trimmed by 5 bases and J by 4 bases, 10 bases remained unmatched. Germline V lookup: CDR1 KGHSH, CDR2 LQKENI.

The rearrangement uses TRBV29-1 and TRBJ2-3; 12 bases are a match to TRBD2. The CDR3 has 18 residues. The J segment lost 3 bases and the V segment lost 2 bases, leaving 12 bases of the junction unmatched. Germline V CDR1 and CDR2: SQVTM, ANQGSEA. The CDR3 sequence is CSVESLAGGTIRTDTQYF. The CDR3 region has the DNA TGCAGCGTTGAATCTCTAGCGGGGGGGACTATTCGGACAGATACGCAGTATTTT.

The chain links TRBV5-1 to TRBJ1-1; perhaps TRBD1 as D (5 bases). The CDR3 has 12 amino acids. Germline-derived CDR1 and CDR2 are SGHRS and YFSETQ. Trimming removed 5 bases from V and 7 bases from J, with 12 bases in between. DNA for the CDR3: TGCGCCAGCAGACGGACCGGGGGTGAAGCTTTCTTT. Residues: CASRRTGGEAFF.

As DNA, the CDR3 is TGTGCCAGCAGTGACTCGACTAGTACCGCAGATACGCAGTATTTT. Its translation is CASSDSTSTADTQYF. The V gene is TRBV6-4, the J gene TRBJ2-3, with a tentative D call TRBD2 (6 bases). CDR1 MRHNA and CDR2 SNTAGT come from the germline V gene. Trimming stripped 0 bases from V and 4 bases from J, with 11 bases between. This CDR3 spans 15 amino acids.

This clone was counted only a few times. V usage is TRBV27 and J usage is TRBJ2-7; D remains ambiguous. The germline V gene encodes CDR1 MNHEY and CDR2 SMNVEV (reference sequence). CDR3 length equals 15 residues. Trimming took 3 bases from V and 4 from J, leaving 16 bases between them. The CDR3 region has the DNA TGTGCCAGCAGTTTTTTTACTTCGGGTCCTTACGAGCAGTACGTC. Translating gives CASSFFTSGPYEQYV.

This chain connects TRBV28 to TRBJ1-1; D not certain. Trimming removed 6 bases at V and 2 bases at J, with 16 bases between. CDR1 and CDR2 (germline): MDHEN, SYDVKM. This CDR3 comprises 15 residues. In DNA form, the CDR3 reads TGTGCCAGCAGCCGTGGAACCGGGTTCAACACTGAAGCTTTCTTT. Translating it yields CASSRGTGFNTEAFF.

A few counts support this clone. V and J are TRBV10-3 and TRBJ1-5, with D possibly being TRBD1 (5 bases). V lost 3 bases and J lost 5, with 14 bases in between. The CDR3 consists of 15 residues. Germline V lookup: CDR1 ENHRY, CDR2 SYGVKD. CDR3 DNA sequence: TGTGCCATCAGTGACCGGGGCGGACTAGATCAGCCCCAGCATTTT. Its protein is CAISDRGGLDQPQHF.

The chain couples TRBV6-5 to TRBJ2-5; D unclear. V was cut by 3 bases and J by 4 bases, with 12 bases left in between. There are 14 residues in the CDR3. Per germline, CDR1 MNHEY and CDR2 SVGAGI. CDR3 in DNA: TGTGCCAGCAGTTATATGGAGATCCTAGAGACCCAGTACTTC. Its translation: CASSYMEILETQYF.

This chain uses TRBV19 with TRBJ2-1; TRBD1 is a possible D gene (5 bases). With 5 bases removed from V and 13 bases from J, the gap between germline ends came to 9 bases. Germline V CDR1 and CDR2: LNHDA, SQIVND (reference sequence). This CDR3 is 10 amino acids long. The CDR3 region has the DNA TGTGCCAGTAGTGGGGCAGGACAGTTCTTC. It yields the protein CASSGAGQFF.

The genes are TRBV7-9 and TRBJ1-2, with D possibly TRBD1 on 5 matching bases. CDR1 is SEHNR, CDR2 FQNEAQ, per germline (reference sequence). Trimming removed 5 bases at V and 5 bases at J, with 24 bases between. The CDR3 has 17 residues. The CDR3 sequence: CASSPGRGRTEVYGYTF. For the CDR3, the DNA is TGTGCCAGCAGCCCAGGGCGGGGACGAACCGAGGTATATGGCTACACCTTC.

As concerns this clone: At one end the junction does not follow the germline gene, possibly because of a read error. The gene calls are TRBV7-7 and TRBJ1-5; D is perhaps TRBD1 (5 bases). Looked up from germline, CDR1 is SSHAT and CDR2 is FNYEAQ (reference sequence). This CDR3 spans 13 amino acids. In nucleotides, the CDR3 is TGTGCTAGCAGCTTAGGGGAGGACCAGCCCCAGCATTTT. This encodes CASSLGEDQPQHF.

The rearrangement joins TRBV9 to TRBJ2-1, with 12 bases aligning to TRBD2. Trimming took 3 bases from V and 0 from J; bases not matched to a gene: 4. In germline, CDR1 is SGDLS, CDR2 YYNGEE. The CDR3 consists of 17 residues. CDR3 bases: TGTGCCAGCAGCGAACCTAGCGGGGGGGGCTCCTACAATGAGCAGTTCTTC. Its protein is CASSEPSGGGSYNEQFF.

The genes are TRBV3-1 (or the pseudogene TRBV3-2) and TRBJ1-2; tentative D call: TRBD1 (6 bases). Germline-derived CDR1 and CDR2 are LGHDT and YNNKEL (reference sequence). With 2 bases removed from V and 3 bases from J, the gap between germline ends came to 16 bases. The CDR3 is 16 amino acids. CDR3 coding DNA: TGTGCCAGCAGCCAAAACTCCCAGACAGGCTACTATGGCTACACCTTC. Translated: CASSQNSQTGYYGYTF.

The sample holds a few counts of this clone. This chain joins TRBV5-1 and TRBJ2-3; the match to TRBD1 covers 10 bases. Germline V gene lookup returns CDR1 SGHRS and CDR2 YFSETQ. This CDR3 region has 16 residues. Losses at the gene ends were 1 base for V and 3 bases for J; bases not matched to a gene: 5. The CDR3 protein is CASSLLGQGKTDTQYF. The CDR3 nucleotides are TGCGCCAGCAGCTTGTTGGGACAGGGGAAGACAGATACGCAGTATTTT. Full variable domain (remainder filled in from reference TRBV5-1 and TRBJ2-3): KAGVTQTPRYLIKTRGQQVTLSCSPISGHRSVSWYQQTPGQGLQFLFEYFSETQRNKGNFPGRFSGRQFSNSRSEMNVSTLELGDSALYLCASSLLGQGKTDTQYFGPGTRLTVL.

The genes are TRBV5-1 and TRBJ2-2, with D hard to call. V was trimmed by 2 bases and J by 0 bases, leaving 8 bases between them. CDR3 length: 15 residues. Germline CDR1 reads SGHRS; CDR2 reads YFSETQ. CDR3 DNA: TGCGCCAGCAGCTTTAGTGATCCGAACACCGGGGAGCTGTTTTTT. It encodes CASSFSDPNTGELFF.